This T cell receptor beta chain originates from a study of cytomegalovirus exposure and HLA in healthy donors. Study observations and caveats: Previously analyzed data showed that most TCR beta V segments were productive at a frequency of about 90% or about 30%.

CDR1 SGHRS and CDR2 YFSETQ come from the germline V gene. The V end was cut by 2 bases, the J end by 0 bases, with 15 bases between. The CDR3 totals 17 residues. 13 Jbeta primers and 60 Vbeta primers were used for the PCR. Here immunoSEQ multiplex PCR was the method, and the copy in TCRdb shows in-frame clones only, minus some. Among some 120,000 clones listed, just under 75% were seen once. About this clone: Its antigen is as yet unknown.

Sequencing input: PBMCs. The TCR originated in a man aged 55 to 69 in good health and CMV-seropositive. The rearrangement uses TRBV5-1 and TRBJ1-3; D possibly corresponds to TRBD1 (5 bases). The CDR3 loop reads CASSFYNPGLSGNTIYF. For the CDR3, the DNA is TGCGCCAGCAGCTTCTACAATCCGGGACTCTCTGGAAACACCATATATTTT.